This T cell receptor beta chain stems from a study of beta chain features in type 1 diabetes. Study at large: Across the samples, approximately 110,000,000 sorted cells were examined in total. Study outcomes and limitations: PCR might pick shorter templates more often, in the same way for patients and controls. TCRB CDR3s were moderately but significantly shorter in Type 1 diabetes patients in all four CD4+ subsets.

All of the isolated RNA was reverse transcribed, so expressed TCRB transcripts were sequenced. Roughly 3.6 million reads per sample were averaged for naive, central memory and regulatory samples. The data were produced by immunoSEQ multiplex PCR, yet TCRdb's version contains in-frame clones alone and is incomplete. Among tens of thousands of clones listed, 45% to 50% were seen once. This clone was detected only a few times. Its cognate antigen is unknown. The junction does not match germline at one end; this may be a read error. The length of the CDR3 is 13 residues. Per the germline V gene, CDR1 is SSHAT and CDR2 is FNYEAQ (reference sequence).

This clonotype was sampled from a man aged 30 to 45 with type 1 diabetes. Sequenced input: central memory CD4+ T cells from blood. V and J are TRBV7-7 and TRBJ2-5; D is unresolved. CDR3 in amino acids: CASSLGPGETQYF. The CDR3 coding sequence is TGTGCTAGCAGCTTAGGGCCTGGAGAGACCCAGTACTTC.